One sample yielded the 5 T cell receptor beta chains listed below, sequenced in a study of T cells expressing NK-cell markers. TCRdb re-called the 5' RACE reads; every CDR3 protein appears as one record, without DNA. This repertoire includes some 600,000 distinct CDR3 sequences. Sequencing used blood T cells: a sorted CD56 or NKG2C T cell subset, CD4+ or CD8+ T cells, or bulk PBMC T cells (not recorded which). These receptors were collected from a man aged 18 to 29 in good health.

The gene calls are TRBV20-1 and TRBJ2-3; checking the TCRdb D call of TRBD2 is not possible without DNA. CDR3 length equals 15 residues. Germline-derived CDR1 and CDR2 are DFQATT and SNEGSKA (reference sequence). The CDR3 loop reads CSGIGPSRISDTQYF.

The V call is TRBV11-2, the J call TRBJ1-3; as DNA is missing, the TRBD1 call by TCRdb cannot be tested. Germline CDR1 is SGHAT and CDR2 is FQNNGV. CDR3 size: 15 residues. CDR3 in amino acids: CASSPTGSSGNTIYF.

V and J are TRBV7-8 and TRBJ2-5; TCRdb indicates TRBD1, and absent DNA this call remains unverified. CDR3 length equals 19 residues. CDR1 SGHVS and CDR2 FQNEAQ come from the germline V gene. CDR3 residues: CASSLVRQGLLNPKETQYF.

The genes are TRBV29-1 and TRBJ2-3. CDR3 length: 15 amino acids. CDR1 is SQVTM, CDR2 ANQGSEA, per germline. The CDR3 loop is CSAGWGGASRDTQYF.

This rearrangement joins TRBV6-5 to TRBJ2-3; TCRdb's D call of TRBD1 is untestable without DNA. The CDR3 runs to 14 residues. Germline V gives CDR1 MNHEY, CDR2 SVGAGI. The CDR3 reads CASSYFRGTDTQYF.